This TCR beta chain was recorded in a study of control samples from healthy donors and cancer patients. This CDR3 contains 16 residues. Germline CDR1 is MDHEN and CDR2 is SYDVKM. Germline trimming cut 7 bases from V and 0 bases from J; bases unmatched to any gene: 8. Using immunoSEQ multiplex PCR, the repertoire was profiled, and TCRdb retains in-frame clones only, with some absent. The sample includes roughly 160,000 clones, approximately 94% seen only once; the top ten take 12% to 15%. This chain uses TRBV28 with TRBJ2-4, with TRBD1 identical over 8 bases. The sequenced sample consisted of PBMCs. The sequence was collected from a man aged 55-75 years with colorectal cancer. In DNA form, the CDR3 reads TGTGCCAGCACCTCAGTCAGGGGGCGAGCCAAAAACATTCAGTACTTC. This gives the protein CASTSVRGRAKNIQYF.